This is a list of T cell receptor beta chains from one sample in a study of cytomegalovirus exposure and HLA in healthy donors. Here immunoSEQ multiplex PCR was the method, and the copy in TCRdb shows in-frame clones only, minus some. The sample has some 120,000 clones; nearly 80% are singletons. The material sequenced was PBMCs. These receptors were collected from a woman aged 40 to 55 in good health and CMV-seronegative. Both conserved end residues are part of each CDR3. A D gene is named only where the DNA matches it firmly. Rows give clone size only sometimes, using once, few, many, or a class for an expanded clone.

D | size | J | V | DNA | CDR3
- | once | TRBJ1-1 | TRBV19 | TGTGCCAGTAGTCAACAGATAAACACTGAAGCTTTCTTT | CASSQQINTEAFF
TRBD1 | - | TRBJ1-1 | TRBV4-1 | TGCGCCAGCAGTCATGACAGGGGGAGAACTGAAGCTTTCTTT | CASSHDRGRTEAFF
- | - | TRBJ1-1 | TRBV4-2 | TGTGCCAGCAGCCAGGTAGTGCGGGGAATGAACACTGAAGCTTTCTTT | CASSQVVRGMNTEAFF
TRBD1 | - | TRBJ1-5 | TRBV28 | TGTGCCAGCAGTTCGGGACAGGGGTATAGCAATCAGCCCCAGCATTTT | CASSSGQGYSNQPQHF
TRBD2 | - | TRBJ2-7 | TRBV18 | TGTGCCAGCTCATCCCAAGCGGGAGGGAGAGGCGAGCAGTACTTC | CASSSQAGGRGEQYF
- | once | TRBJ1-1 | TRBV28 | TGTGCCAGCAGGTACACCGGACAGAACACTGAAGCTTTCTTT | CASRYTGQNTEAFF
- | - | TRBJ1-1 | TRBV28 | TGTGCCAGCAGCGCCACGGGACTCGCCGGGACTGAAGCTTTCTTT | CASSATGLAGTEAFF
- | once | TRBJ1-4 | TRBV4-2 | TGTGCCAGCAGCCAGAACGGGGGACTGGCTAATGAAAAACTGTTTTTT | CASSQNGGLANEKLFF
- | - | TRBJ1-5 | TRBV6-1 | TGTGCCAGCAGTAAATCACAGCCGCAGCATTTT | CASSKSQPQHF
- | - | TRBJ2-2 | TRBV7-9 | TGTGCCAGCAGCTTGGATGACTACCTGAACACCGGGGAGCTGTTTTTT | CASSLDDYLNTGELFF
TRBD1 | - | TRBJ2-3 | TRBV5-8 | TGTGCCAGCAGCGCTGGACAGGGATGGGATACGCAGTATTTT | CASSAGQGWDTQYF
- | - | TRBJ1-2 | TRBV5-6 | TGTGCCAGCAGCCCAATCGAGCGGGGACGCTACACCTTC | CASSPIERGRYTF
- | - | TRBJ1-5 | TRBV28 | TGTGCCAGCAGAGTCGACAGTCCCAATCAGCCCCAGCATTTT | CASRVDSPNQPQHF
- | - | TRBJ2-7 | TRBV6-5 | TGTGCCAGCAGTTATGGGGAGGTCCGAGGGACCTACGAGCAGTACTTC | CASSYGEVRGTYEQYF
- | - | TRBJ2-2 | TRBV10-3 | TGTGCCATCAGTTATAGCCCTGCCCCGAACACCGGGGAGCTGTTTTTT | CAISYSPAPNTGELFF
- | - | TRBJ1-3 | TRBV19 | TGTGCCAGTAGTACCCACCCAGGGTACACCATATATTTT | CASSTHPGYTIYF
TRBD1 | - | TRBJ2-7 | TRBV27 | TGTGCCAGCAGTTTATCCGGGGACAGGGGTTCCTACGAGCAGTACTTC | CASSLSGDRGSYEQYF